The 7 T cell receptor beta chains presented below share a single source sample, sequenced in a study of T cell responses to AZD1222 COVID-19 vaccine. Libraries were prepared by immunoSEQ multiplex PCR; TCRdb keeps only in-frame clonotypes and omits some of them. This sample has about 160,000 clones, with 94% found just once. This sample comprised peripheral blood, obtained 28 days after the second AZD1222 dose. All receptors derive from an adult who received the AZD1222 COVID-19 vaccine.

The chain uses TRBV5-1 and TRBJ2-5; 8 nucleotides agree with TRBD1. Germline V gene sequence: CDR1 SGHRS, CDR2 YFSETQ. The CDR3 is 15 amino acids. J gave up 5 bases and V 8 bases, and 14 bases lay outside the gene matches. The CDR3, as DNA: TGCGCCAGTGGAGGCCAGGGGGCGTCTCGGGAGACCCAGTACTTC. Translated, it gives CASGGQGASRETQYF.

This CDR3 is CASSPTGYSYEQYF. The CDR3 DNA reads TGTGCCAGCAGCCCTACAGGATACTCCTACGAGCAGTACTTC. V usage is TRBV9 and J usage is TRBJ2-7; tentative D call: TRBD1 (5 bases). The V gene's germline CDR1 is SGDLS and CDR2 YYNGEE. V gave up 4 bases and J gave up 0 bases, with 11 bases separating them. The CDR3 loop spans 14 amino acids.

This chain uses TRBV6-5 with TRBJ2-1, with 10 bases lining up with TRBD2. V lost 5 bases and J lost 7; bases outside the gene matches: 8. Germline CDR1 and CDR2: MNHEY and SVGAGI. This CDR3 is 15 amino acids long. Here the CDR3 reads CASSSLAGAGNEQFF. CDR3 nucleotide sequence: TGTGCCAGCAGTAGTCTAGCGGGAGCGGGTAATGAGCAGTTCTTC.

J is TRBJ2-1 and V is TRBV7-6; 7 bases map to TRBD1. This CDR3 has 16 residues. In germline, CDR1 is SGHVS, CDR2 FNYEAQ. Trimming removed 0 bases from V and 3 bases from J; junction bases left unmatched: 5. Here the CDR3 reads CASSLAPGTVYNEQFF. The CDR3 bases are TGTGCCAGCAGCTTAGCCCCCGGGACAGTCTACAATGAGCAGTTCTTC.

This clone appeared a few times. This rearrangement joins TRBV3-1 (or the pseudogene TRBV3-2) to TRBJ2-7; a weak D match, TRBD1 (6 bases). Germline V gives CDR1 LGHDT, CDR2 YNNKEL (reference sequence). The CDR3 extends over 15 amino acids. Trimming removed 2 bases at V and 4 bases at J, with 15 bases between. CDR3 bases: TGTGCCAGCAGCCAATCCCAGGGGCTTTTGTACGAGCAGTACTTC. Its translation: CASSQSQGLLYEQYF.

The V call is TRBV11-2, the J call TRBJ1-1, with TRBD1 identical over 8 bases. CDR3 length: 14 amino acids. The ends lost 3 bases at V and 2 bases at J; junction bases unmatched: 2. CDR1 and CDR2 (germline): SGHAT, FQNNGV. CDR3 DNA: TGTGCCAGCAGCTTTGGACAGGGCAACACTGAAGCTTTCTTT. Translation: CASSFGQGNTEAFF.

The V gene is TRBV28, the J gene TRBJ2-7; a weak D match, TRBD2 (5 bases). Germline loops: CDR1 MDHEN, CDR2 SYDVKM. The CDR3 loop spans 13 amino acids. V was pared by 5 bases and J by 5 bases, with 13 bases between. The CDR3 protein is CASSPSPSNEQYF. The CDR3 region has the DNA TGTGCCAGCAGTCCCAGCCCTAGCAACGAGCAGTACTTC.